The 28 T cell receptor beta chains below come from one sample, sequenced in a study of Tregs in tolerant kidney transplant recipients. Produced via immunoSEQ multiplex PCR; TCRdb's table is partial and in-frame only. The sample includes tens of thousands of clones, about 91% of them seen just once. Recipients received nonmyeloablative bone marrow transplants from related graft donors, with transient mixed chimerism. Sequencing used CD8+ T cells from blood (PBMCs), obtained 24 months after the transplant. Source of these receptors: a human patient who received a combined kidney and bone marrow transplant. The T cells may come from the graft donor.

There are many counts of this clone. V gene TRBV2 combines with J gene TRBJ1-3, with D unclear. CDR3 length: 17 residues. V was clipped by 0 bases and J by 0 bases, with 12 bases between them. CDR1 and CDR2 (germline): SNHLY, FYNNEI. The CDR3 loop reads CASSEALPGDSGNTIYF. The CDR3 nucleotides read TGTGCCAGCAGTGAAGCGCTTCCGGGAGACTCTGGAAACACCATATATTTT. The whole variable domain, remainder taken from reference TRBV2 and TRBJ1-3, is EPEVTQTPSHQVTQMGQEVILRCVPISNHLYFYWYRQILGQKVEFLVSFYNNEISEKSEIFDDQFSVERPDGSNFTLKIRSTKLEDSAMYFCASSEALPGDSGNTIYFGEGSWLTVV.

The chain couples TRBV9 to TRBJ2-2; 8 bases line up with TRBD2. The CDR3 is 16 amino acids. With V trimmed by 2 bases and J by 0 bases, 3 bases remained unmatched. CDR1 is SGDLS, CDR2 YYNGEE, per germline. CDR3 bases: TGTGCCAGCAGCGTGCTAGCGGGTACGAACACCGGGGAGCTGTTTTTT. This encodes CASSVLAGTNTGELFF.

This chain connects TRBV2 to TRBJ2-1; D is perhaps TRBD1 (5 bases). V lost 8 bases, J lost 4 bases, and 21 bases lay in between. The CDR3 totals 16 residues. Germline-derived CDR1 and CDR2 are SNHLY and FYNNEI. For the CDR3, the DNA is TGTGCCAGCGGTACACCCCGCACAGGTTCGTACAATGAGCAGTTCTTC. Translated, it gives CASGTPRTGSYNEQFF.

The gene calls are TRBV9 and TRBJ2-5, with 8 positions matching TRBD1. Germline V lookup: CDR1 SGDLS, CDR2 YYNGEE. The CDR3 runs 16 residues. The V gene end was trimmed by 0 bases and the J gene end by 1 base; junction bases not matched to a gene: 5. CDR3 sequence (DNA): TGTGCCAGCAGCGTAGGCAGGACAGGGCGCCAAGAGACCCAGTACTTC. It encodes CASSVGRTGRQETQYF.

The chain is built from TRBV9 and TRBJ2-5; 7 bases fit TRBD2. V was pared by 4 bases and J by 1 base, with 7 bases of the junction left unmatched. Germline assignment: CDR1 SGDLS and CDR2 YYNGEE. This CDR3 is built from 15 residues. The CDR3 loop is CASSHPSSGQETQYF. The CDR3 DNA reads TGTGCCAGCAGCCACCCCTCTAGCGGCCAAGAGACCCAGTACTTC.

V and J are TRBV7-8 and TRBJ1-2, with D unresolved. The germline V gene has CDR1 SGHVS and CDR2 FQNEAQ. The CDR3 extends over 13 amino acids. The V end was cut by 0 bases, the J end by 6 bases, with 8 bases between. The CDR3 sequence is CASSLARSDGYTF. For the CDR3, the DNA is TGTGCCAGCAGCTTAGCTAGATCGGATGGCTACACCTTC. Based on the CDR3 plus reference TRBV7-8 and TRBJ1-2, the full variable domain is GAGVSQSPRYKVAKRGQDVALRCDPISGHVSLFWYQQALGQGPEFLTYFQNEAQLDKSGLPSDRFFAERPEGSVSTLKIQRTQQEDSAVYLCASSLARSDGYTFGSGTRLTVV.

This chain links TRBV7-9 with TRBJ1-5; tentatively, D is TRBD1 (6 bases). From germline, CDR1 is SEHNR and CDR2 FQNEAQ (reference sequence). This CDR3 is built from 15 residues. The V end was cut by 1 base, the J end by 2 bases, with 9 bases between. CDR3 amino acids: CASSLGTAGNQPQHF. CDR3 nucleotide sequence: TGTGCCAGCAGCTTAGGGACAGCTGGCAATCAGCCCCAGCATTTT.

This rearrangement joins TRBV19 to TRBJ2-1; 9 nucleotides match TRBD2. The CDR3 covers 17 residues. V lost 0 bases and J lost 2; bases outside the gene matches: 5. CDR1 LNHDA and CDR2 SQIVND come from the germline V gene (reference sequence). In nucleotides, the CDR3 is TGTGCCAGTAGTATAGATCCCTTAGCGGGAGCCTACAATGAGCAGTTCTTC. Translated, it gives CASSIDPLAGAYNEQFF.

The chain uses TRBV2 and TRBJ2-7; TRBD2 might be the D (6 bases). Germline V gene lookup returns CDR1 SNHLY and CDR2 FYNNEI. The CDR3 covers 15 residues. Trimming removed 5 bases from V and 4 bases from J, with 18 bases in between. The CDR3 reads CASSSLEGPNYEQYF. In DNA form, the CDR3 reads TGTGCCAGCAGTTCTCTGGAGGGCCCTAATTACGAGCAGTACTTC.

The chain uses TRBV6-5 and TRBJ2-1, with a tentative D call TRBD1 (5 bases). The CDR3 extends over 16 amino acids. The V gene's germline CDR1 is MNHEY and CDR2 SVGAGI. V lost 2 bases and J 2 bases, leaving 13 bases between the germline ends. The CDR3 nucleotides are TGTGCCAGCAGTTACAATGGGCAGGGTGCCTACAATGAGCAGTTCTTC. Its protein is CASSYNGQGAYNEQFF.

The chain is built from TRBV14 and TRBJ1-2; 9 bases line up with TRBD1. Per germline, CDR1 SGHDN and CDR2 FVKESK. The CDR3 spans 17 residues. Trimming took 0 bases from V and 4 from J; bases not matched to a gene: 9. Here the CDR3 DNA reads TGTGCCAGCAGCCAAGATGCCTCGGACAGGGGTATCTATGGCTACACCTTC. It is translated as CASSQDASDRGIYGYTF.

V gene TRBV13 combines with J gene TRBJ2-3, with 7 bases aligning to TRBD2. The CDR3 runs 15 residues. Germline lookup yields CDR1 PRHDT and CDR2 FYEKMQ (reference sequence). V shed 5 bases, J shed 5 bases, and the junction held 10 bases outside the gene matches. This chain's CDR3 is CASSAGLVPGDTQYF. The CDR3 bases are TGTGCCAGCAGCGCCGGACTAGTACCGGGAGATACGCAGTATTTT.

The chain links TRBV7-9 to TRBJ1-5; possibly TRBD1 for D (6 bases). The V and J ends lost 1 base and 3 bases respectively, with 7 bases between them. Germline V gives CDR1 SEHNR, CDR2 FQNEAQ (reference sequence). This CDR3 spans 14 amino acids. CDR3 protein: CASSLGQVNQPQHF. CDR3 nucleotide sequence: TGTGCCAGCAGCTTAGGACAGGTCAATCAGCCCCAGCATTTT.

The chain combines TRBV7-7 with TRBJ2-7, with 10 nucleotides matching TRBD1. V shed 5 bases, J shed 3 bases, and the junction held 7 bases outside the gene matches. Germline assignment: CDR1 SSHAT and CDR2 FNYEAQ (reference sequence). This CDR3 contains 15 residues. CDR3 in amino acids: CASSAGTGEGYEQYF. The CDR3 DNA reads TGTGCCAGCAGCGCCGGGACAGGGGAAGGCTACGAGCAGTACTTC. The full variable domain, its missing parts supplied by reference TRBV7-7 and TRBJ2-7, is GAGVSQSPRYKVTKRGQDVTLRCDPISSHATLYWYQQALGQGPEFLTYFNYEAQPDKSGLPSDRFSAERPEGSISTLTIQRTEQRDSAMYRCASSAGTGEGYEQYFGPGTRLTVT.

CDR3 amino acids: CASSGRRGPFNYGYTF. For the CDR3, the DNA is TGTGCCAGCAGTGGGAGGAGGGGACCTTTTAACTATGGCTACACCTTC. The chain has TRBV25-1 and TRBJ1-2, with D possibly being TRBD1 (5 bases). This CDR3 has 16 residues. CDR1 is MGHDK, CDR2 SYGVNS, per germline. The V end was cut by 4 bases, the J end by 1 base, with 16 bases between.

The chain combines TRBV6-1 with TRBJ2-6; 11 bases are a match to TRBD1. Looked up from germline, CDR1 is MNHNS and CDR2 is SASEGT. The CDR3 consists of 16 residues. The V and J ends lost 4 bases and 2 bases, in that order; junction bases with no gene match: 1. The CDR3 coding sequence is TGTGCCAGCAGTGCGGACAGGGGGCCTGGGGCCAACGTCCTGACTTTC. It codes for CASSADRGPGANVLTF.

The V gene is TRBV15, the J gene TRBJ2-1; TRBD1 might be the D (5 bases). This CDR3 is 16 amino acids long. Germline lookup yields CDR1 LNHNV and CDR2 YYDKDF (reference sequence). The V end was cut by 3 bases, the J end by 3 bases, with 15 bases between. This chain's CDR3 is CATSRPPVTGYNEQFF. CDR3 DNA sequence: TGTGCCACCAGCAGGCCCCCCGTTACAGGCTACAATGAGCAGTTCTTC.

The CDR3 region is CAWSQGANGNTIYF. Here the CDR3 DNA reads TGTGCCTGGAGTCAGGGGGCTAATGGAAACACCATATATTTT. The rearrangement joins TRBV30 to TRBJ1-3; 8 nucleotides agree with TRBD1. Germline loops: CDR1 GTSNPN, CDR2 SVGIG (reference sequence). The CDR3 contains 14 residues. Trimming cost V 2 bases and J 3 bases; bases outside gene matches: 3.

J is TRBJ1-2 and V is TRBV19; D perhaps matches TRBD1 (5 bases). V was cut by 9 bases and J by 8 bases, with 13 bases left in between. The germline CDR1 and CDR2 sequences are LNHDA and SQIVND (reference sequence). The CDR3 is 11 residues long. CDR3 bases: TGTGCCAGCGACAGTGTGCGGGGCTACACCTTC. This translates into CASDSVRGYTF.

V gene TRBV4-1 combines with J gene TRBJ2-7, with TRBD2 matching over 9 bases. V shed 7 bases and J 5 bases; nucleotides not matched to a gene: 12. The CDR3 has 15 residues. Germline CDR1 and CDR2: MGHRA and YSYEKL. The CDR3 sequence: CASTPRASGIDEQYF. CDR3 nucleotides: TGCGCCAGCACTCCTAGGGCTAGCGGGATCGACGAGCAGTACTTC.

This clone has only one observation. The CDR3 reads CASRGPDRDYEQYF. The CDR3 bases are TGTGCCAGCAGGGGCCCGGACAGAGACTACGAGCAGTACTTC. The rearrangement links TRBV11-2 to TRBJ2-7; weak D call: TRBD1 (6 bases). Germline V CDR1 and CDR2: SGHAT, FQNNGV. This CDR3 comprises 14 residues. V shed 6 bases and J shed 3 bases, with 15 bases lying between them.

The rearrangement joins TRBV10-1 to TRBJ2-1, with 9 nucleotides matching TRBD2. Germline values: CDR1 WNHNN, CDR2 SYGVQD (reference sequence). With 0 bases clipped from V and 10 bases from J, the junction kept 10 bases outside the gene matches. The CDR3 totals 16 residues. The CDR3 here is CASSESVAGGPREQFF. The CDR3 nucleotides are TGCGCCAGCAGTGAGTCTGTGGCGGGAGGGCCGCGGGAGCAGTTCTTC.

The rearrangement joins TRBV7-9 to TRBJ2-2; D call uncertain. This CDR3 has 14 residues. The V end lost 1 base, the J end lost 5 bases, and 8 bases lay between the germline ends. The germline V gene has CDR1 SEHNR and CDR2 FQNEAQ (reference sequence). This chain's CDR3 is CASSLGAYTGELFF. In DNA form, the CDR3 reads TGTGCCAGCAGCTTAGGGGCTTATACCGGGGAGCTGTTTTTT.

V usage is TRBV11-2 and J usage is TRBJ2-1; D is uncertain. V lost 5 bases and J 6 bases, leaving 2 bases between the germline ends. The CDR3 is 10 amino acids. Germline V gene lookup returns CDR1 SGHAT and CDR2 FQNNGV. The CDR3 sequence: CASSLNEQFF. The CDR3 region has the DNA TGTGCCAGCAGCCTCAATGAGCAGTTCTTC.

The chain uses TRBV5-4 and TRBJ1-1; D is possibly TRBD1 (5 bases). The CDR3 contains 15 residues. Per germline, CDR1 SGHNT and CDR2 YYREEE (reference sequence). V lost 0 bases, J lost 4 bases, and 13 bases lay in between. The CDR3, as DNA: TGTGCCAGCAGCTTGGCCGGGACTAGGGGCACTGAAGCTTTCTTT. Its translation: CASSLAGTRGTEAFF.

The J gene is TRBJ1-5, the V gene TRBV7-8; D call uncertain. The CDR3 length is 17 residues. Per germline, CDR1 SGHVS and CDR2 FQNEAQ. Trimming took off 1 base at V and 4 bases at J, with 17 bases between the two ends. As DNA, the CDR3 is TGTGCCAGCAGCTTAGGGGAGGGATTCCCCTTAAATCAGCCCCAGCATTTT. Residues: CASSLGEGFPLNQPQHF.

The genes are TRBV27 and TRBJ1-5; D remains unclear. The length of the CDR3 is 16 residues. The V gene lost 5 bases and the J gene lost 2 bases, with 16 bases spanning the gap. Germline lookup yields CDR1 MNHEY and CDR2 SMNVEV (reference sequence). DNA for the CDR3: TGTGCCAGCAGTCCCCTGCTAGGTTTTGGCAATCAGCCCCAGCATTTT. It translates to CASSPLLGFGNQPQHF.

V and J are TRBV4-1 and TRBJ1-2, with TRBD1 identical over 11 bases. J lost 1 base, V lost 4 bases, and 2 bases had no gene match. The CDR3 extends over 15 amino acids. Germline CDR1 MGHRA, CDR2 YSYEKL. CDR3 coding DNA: TGCGCCAGCAGCCCTGGGACAGGGGGTAACTATGGCTACACCTTC. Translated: CASSPGTGGNYGYTF.